This TCR beta chain was identified in a study of OX40 agonist ivuxolimab in advanced cancers. Study-wide results and limits: Antigens targeted by the expanded peripheral T cells were not determined.

Of note for this clone: The antigen is not known.

Measured with immunoSEQ multiplex PCR; TCRdb has only the in-frame clones, and not every one. The sample holds about 100,000 clones, roughly 88% seen once. This CDR3 region has 14 residues. J lost 3 bases, V lost 2 bases, and 4 bases had no gene match. Germline V gives CDR1 SGHNT, CDR2 YYREEE (reference sequence). Specimen: CD4+ or CD8+ T cells sorted from blood, collected in a trial of the OX40 agonist ivuxolimab. This sequence originates from an adult with an advanced solid tumor such as melanoma, head and neck, liver or kidney cancer. The chain uses TRBV5-4 and TRBJ2-5; 7 bases are a match to TRBD2. CDR3: CASSLRREKETQYF. The CDR3 coding sequence is TGTGCCAGCAGCTTACGGCGGGAGAAAGAGACCCAGTACTTC. Together with reference TRBV5-4 and TRBJ2-5, the CDR3 gives the full variable domain: ETGVTQSPTHLIKTRGQQVTLRCSSQSGHNTVSWYQQALGQGPQFIFQYYREEENGRGNFPPRFSGLQFPNYSSELNVNALELDDSALYLCASSLRREKETQYFGPGTRLLVL.